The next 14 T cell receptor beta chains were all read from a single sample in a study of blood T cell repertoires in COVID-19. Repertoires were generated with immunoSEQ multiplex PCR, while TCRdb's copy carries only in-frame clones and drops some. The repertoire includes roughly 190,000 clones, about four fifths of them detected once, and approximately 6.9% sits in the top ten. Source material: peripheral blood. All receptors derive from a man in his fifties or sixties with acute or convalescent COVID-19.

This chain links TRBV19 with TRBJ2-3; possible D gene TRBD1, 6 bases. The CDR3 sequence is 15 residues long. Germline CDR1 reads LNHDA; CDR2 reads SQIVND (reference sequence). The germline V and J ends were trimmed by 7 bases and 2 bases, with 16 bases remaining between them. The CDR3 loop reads CASMGQGTFTDTQYF. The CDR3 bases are TGTGCCAGTATGGGGCAGGGGACCTTCACAGATACGCAGTATTTT.

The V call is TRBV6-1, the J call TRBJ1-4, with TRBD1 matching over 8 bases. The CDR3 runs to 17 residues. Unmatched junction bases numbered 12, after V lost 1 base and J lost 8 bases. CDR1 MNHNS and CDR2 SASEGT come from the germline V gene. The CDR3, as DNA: TGTGCCAGCAGTGAAGTTTTCTCGGAGACAGGGGCAGAAAAACTGTTTTTT. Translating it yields CASSEVFSETGAEKLFF.

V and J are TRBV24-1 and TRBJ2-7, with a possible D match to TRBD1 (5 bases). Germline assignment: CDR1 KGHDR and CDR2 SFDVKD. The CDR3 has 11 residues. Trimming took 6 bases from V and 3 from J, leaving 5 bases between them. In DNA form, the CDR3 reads TGTGCCACCAGTCAGGGCTACGAGCAGTACTTC. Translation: CATSQGYEQYF.

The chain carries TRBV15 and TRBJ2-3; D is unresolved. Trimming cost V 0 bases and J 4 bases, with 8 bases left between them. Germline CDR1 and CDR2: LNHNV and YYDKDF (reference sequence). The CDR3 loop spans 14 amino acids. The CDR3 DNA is TGTGCCACCAGCAGAGAATACCCGGCAGATACGCAGTATTTT. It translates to CATSREYPADTQYF.

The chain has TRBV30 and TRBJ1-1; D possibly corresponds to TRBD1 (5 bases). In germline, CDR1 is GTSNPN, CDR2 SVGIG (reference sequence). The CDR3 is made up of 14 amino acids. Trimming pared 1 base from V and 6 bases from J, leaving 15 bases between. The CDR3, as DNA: TGTGCCTGGAGTGGCTTAATGGGGCTCGCTGAAGCTTTCTTT. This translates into CAWSGLMGLAEAFF.

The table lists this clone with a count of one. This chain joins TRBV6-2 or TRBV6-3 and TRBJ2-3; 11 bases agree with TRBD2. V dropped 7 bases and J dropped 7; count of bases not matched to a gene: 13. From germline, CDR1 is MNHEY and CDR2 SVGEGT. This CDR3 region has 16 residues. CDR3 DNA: TGTGCCAGCACCCCTCCGCGACTAGCGGGGCTTAATACGCAGTATTTT. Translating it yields CASTPPRLAGLNTQYF.

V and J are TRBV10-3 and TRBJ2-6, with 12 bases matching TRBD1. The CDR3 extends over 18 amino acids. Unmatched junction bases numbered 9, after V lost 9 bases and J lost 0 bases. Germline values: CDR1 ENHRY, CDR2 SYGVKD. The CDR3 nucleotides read TGTGCCATAAAGGGACAGGGGGCGTCCCGCTCTGGGGCCAACGTCCTGACTTTC. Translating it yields CAIKGQGASRSGANVLTF.

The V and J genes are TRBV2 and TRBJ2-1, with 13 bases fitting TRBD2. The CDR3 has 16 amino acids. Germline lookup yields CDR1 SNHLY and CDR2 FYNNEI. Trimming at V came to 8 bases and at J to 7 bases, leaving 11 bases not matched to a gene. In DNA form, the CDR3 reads TGTGCCAGCGTGAGAGAACTAGCGGGAGGGGGGAATGAGCAGTTCTTC. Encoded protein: CASVRELAGGGNEQFF. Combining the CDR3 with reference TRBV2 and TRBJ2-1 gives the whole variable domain EPEVTQTPSHQVTQMGQEVILRCVPISNHLYFYWYRQILGQKVEFLVSFYNNEISEKSEIFDDQFSVERPDGSNFTLKIRSTKLEDSAMYFCASVRELAGGGNEQFFGPGTRLTVL.

This CDR3 is CASEQGRWYEQYF. CDR3 in DNA: TGTGCCAGTGAGCAGGGAAGGTGGTACGAGCAGTACTTC. The chain joins TRBV6-5 to TRBJ2-7; a weak D match, TRBD1 (5 bases). The ends were cut back, 9 bases at V and 4 bases at J, with 16 bases in the middle. CDR3 length: 13 amino acids. Germline CDR1 MNHEY, CDR2 SVGAGI.

CDR3 nucleotide sequence: TGTGCCAGCAGCTTAGGCGGGGGGGCCTGGGATACGCAGTATTTT. Translated: CASSLGGGAWDTQYF. The V and J genes are TRBV7-3 and TRBJ2-3; 9 nucleotides match TRBD2. CDR3 length equals 15 residues. V gave up 2 bases and J gave up 6 bases; unmatched junction bases: 6. CDR1 is SGHTA and CDR2 is FQGTGA in the germline V gene. The full variable domain, its missing parts supplied by reference TRBV7-3 and TRBJ2-3, is GAGVSQTPSNKVTEKGKYVELRCDPISGHTALYWYRQSLGQGPEFLIYFQGTGAADDSGLPNDRFFAVRPEGSVSTLKIQRTERGDSAVYLCASSLGGGAWDTQYFGPGTRLTVL.

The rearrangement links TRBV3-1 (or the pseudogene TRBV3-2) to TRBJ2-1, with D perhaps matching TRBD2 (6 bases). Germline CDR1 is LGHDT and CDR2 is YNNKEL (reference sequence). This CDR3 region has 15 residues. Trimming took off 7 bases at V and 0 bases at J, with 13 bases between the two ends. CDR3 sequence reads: CASNPGGSSYNEQFF. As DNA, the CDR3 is TGTGCCAGCAACCCCGGGGGAAGCTCCTACAATGAGCAGTTCTTC.

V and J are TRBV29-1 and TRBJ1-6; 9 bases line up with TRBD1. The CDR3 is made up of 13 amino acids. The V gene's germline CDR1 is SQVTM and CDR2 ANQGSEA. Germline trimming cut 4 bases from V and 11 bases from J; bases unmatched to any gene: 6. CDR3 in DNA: TGCAGCGTTGGAGGGGGACAGGGTACACCCCTCCACTTT. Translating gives CSVGGGQGTPLHF. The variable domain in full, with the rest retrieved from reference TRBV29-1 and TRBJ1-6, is SAVISQKPSRDICQRGTSLTIQCQVDSQVTMMFWYRQQPGQSLTLIATANQGSEATYESGFVIDKFPISRPNLTFSTLTVSNMSPEDSSIYLCSVGGGQGTPLHFGNGTRLTVT.

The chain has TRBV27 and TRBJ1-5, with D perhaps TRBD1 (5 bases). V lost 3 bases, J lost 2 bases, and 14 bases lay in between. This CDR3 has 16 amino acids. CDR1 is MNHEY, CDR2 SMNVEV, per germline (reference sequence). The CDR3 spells CASSLVRGSGNQPQHF. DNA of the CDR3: TGTGCCAGCAGTTTGGTCCGGGGGTCGGGCAATCAGCCCCAGCATTTT.

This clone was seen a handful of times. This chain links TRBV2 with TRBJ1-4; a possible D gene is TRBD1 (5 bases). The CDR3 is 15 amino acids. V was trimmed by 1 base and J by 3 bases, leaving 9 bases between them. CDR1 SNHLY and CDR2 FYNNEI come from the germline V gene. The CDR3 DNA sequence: TGTGCCAGCAGTGAAGAGGGGTTGGCTAATGAAAAACTGTTTTTT. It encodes CASSEEGLANEKLFF. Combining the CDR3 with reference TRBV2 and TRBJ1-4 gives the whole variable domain EPEVTQTPSHQVTQMGQEVILRCVPISNHLYFYWYRQILGQKVEFLVSFYNNEISEKSEIFDDQFSVERPDGSNFTLKIRSTKLEDSAMYFCASSEEGLANEKLFFGSGTQLSVL.